This T cell receptor (beta chain) was documented in a study of OX40 agonist ivuxolimab in advanced cancers. For context, the study as a whole: The costimulatory receptor OX40 (CD134) was targeted by ivuxolimab, a fully human IgG2 agonistic monoclonal antibody. Intravenous ivuxolimab was administered to patients every 2 weeks at six dose levels: 0.01, 0.1, 0.3, 1.5, 3 and 10 mg/kg. Of the approximately 50 dose-escalation patients, hepatocellular carcinoma was present in approximately 20, melanoma in about 15, renal cell carcinoma in 9 and head and neck cancer in 9. In the dose-escalation cohort, 70% to 85% of patients were male, and the mean age was around 60 years, with a range of about 20 to 79. Patients were allowed to have had prior anti-PD-1, anti-PD-L1 or anti-CTLA-4 therapy, and approximately 37% of the dose-escalation patients had been treated with checkpoint inhibitors. Partial responses occurred in three dose-escalation patients, of whom one had hepatocellular carcinoma and two had cutaneous melanoma. The purpose of peripheral TCRbeta sequencing was to test whether ivuxolimab changed TCR sequence diversity and led to clonal T-cell expansion. The monotherapy dose-escalation portion (N of about 57 patients) of the phase I ivuxolimab trial is reported in the paper. General conclusions and limits of the study: Partial responders in the 0.1-3.0 mg/kg groups had among the lowest normalized peripheral clonal expansion, especially among CD8+ T cells. The antigen specificity of the clonally expanded peripheral T cells was not determined. At doses of 0.1 to 3.0 mg/kg, clonal expansion of both CD4+ and CD8+ T cells in blood was seen between baseline and week 6. After ivuxolimab, more expanded clones were found on average in CD8+ T cells than in CD4+ T cells. Low levels of normalized T-cell clonal expansion were also shown by some nonresponding patients.

The trial excluded patients who had a history of autoimmune disease or were on systemic immunosuppression. Peripheral blood for TCR sequencing was drawn from every dose cohort at baseline, at cycle 4 day 1 and at cycle 7 day 1. Samples were obtained from an open-label, multicenter, first-in-human phase I dose-escalation trial of ivuxolimab. Adults with locally advanced or metastatic melanoma, renal cell carcinoma, hepatocellular carcinoma or head and neck squamous cell carcinoma were enrolled in the trial. Before TCR sequencing, CD4+ and CD8+ T cells were separately sorted from peripheral blood. A word on this clone: Its antigen is not yet known. Nothing much larger sits one base from this clone, and base qualities are not available.

Genomic DNA was extracted from sorted cells for sequencing of the TCRbeta CDR3 region. The immunoSEQ Assay was used to sequence the TCRbeta CDR3 regions. TCRdb mirrors the immuneACCESS table, restricted to in-frame sequences. Some clones are absent from its copies; in checked studies, under half trace to an unresolved V gene, and the reason for the others is unknown. The sample table lists about 85,000 clones, 80% to 90% of them with a count of one. The ten most abundant clones make up roughly 1.9% of the sample. In the germline V gene, CDR1 corresponds to MDHEN and CDR2 to SYDVKM. The CDR3 contains 14 residues, cysteine and phenylalanine counted. The CDR3 DNA has 42 bases and is translated from base 1. The germline V end is reduced by 3 bases and the J end by 3 bases; junction bases left unmatched: 4.

The chain couples TRBV28 to TRBJ2-7; 8 bases in the junction line up with TRBD2. Material: CD4+ or CD8+ T cells sorted from blood, obtained in a trial of the OX40 agonist ivuxolimab. This receptor was taken from an adult with an advanced solid tumor such as melanoma, head and neck, liver or kidney cancer. The nucleotide sequence is given as TGTGCCAGCAGTTTCGCGGGGGGAGGCTACGAGCAGTACTTC. It translates as CASSFAGGGYEQYF.